This T cell receptor (beta chain) was obtained from a study of T cells in Graves' hyperthyroidism and ophthalmopathy. Whole-study results and caveats: In validation, the model predicted ophthalmopathy. These predictions came a median roughly seven months before onset. In simple terms, a model built on 13 V-J features told ophthalmopathy apart from stable hyperthyroidism.

This clonotype occurred many times. What it binds is unknown. Template material for amplifying TCR beta CDR3 regions consisted of RNA transcripts. Initially, a first-round RT-PCR of the TCR CDR3 employed the HTBI primer set. TCRdb analysed the multiplex PCR reads with MiXCR anew, one entry per CDR3 protein. This sample carries under 300,000 distinct CDR3 sequences, approximately 15% of them seen once, and the ten largest clones take roughly 13%. Germline CDR1 and CDR2: ENHRY and SYGVKD. With V trimmed by 6 bases and J by 3 bases, 7 bases remained unmatched. The CDR3 totals 15 residues. The origin of this receptor is a woman aged 40 to 50 with Graves' hyperthyroidism that later progressed to Graves' ophthalmopathy. The source material was blood. The chain recombines TRBV10-3 with TRBJ2-5, with TRBD2 matching over 10 bases. The chain's CDR3 is CAIRASGSKEETQYF. CDR3 in DNA: TGTGCCATCAGGGCTAGCGGGAGTAAAGAAGAGACCCAGTACTTC.